A selection of T cell receptor beta chains follows, all from one sample in a study of a mutant IDH1 vaccine in newly diagnosed glioma. Their specific antigens are unknown. Measured with immunoSEQ multiplex PCR; TCRdb has only the in-frame clones, and not every one. The table lists 29,000 or so clones, around 80% of them singletons. The source was PBMCs, collected from a glioma patient whose treatment included an IDH1 peptide vaccine. The receptors were sampled from a man between 50 and 59 years old with glioma. Both conserved end residues are part of each CDR3. The D gene is left open where the match is weak. Clone size is shown for a subset of rows, as once, few, many or a class of expanded clone.

j_gene | v_gene | abundance | d_gene | CDR3nt | CDR3aa
TRBJ2-7 | TRBV15 | . | TRBD1 | TGTGCCACCAGCAAGGGGCAGGGGGAGTACGAGCAGTACTTC | CATSKGQGEYEQYF
TRBJ2-7 | TRBV7-2 | . | TRBD2 | TGTGCCAGCAGCCGCGGACTAGCCTACGAGCAGTACTTC | CASSRGLAYEQYF
TRBJ1-1 | TRBV19 | . | . | TGTGCCAGTACCGCAGGGTACGCTGAAGCTTTCTTT | CASTAGYAEAFF
TRBJ2-3 | TRBV9 | once | . | TGTGCCAGCAGCGTGTCAGACGGGGAGTACACAGATACGCAGTATTTT | CASSVSDGEYTDTQYF
TRBJ2-7 | TRBV6-1 | . | TRBD1 | TGTGCCAGCAGCTTTGGGACAGGGGACTACGAGCAGTACTTC | CASSFGTGDYEQYF
TRBJ1-5 | TRBV5-5 | . | . | TGTGCCAGCAGCTTGTGGGAGGACGGACGTAATCAGCCCCAGCATTTT | CASSLWEDGRNQPQHF
TRBJ1-1 | TRBV30 | few | TRBD1 | TGTGCCTGGAGCACAGGGGATCACACTGAAGCTTTCTTT | CAWSTGDHTEAFF
TRBJ2-7 | TRBV19 | once | . | TGTGCCAGCCGTCGGGGGACACGGGCCGGCTCCTACGAGCAGTACTTC | CASRRGTRAGSYEQYF
TRBJ2-5 | TRBV18 | . | . | TGTGCCAGCTCACCACCGGCTCGGGCGAAAGAGACCCAGTACTTC | CASSPPARAKETQYF
TRBJ2-3 | TRBV2 | . | . | TGTGCCAGCAGTCTCGCAGCGGTGGATACGCAGTATTTT | CASSLAAVDTQYF
TRBJ2-5 | TRBV5-1 | . | . | TGCGCCAGCGCTCGGGACGGTCAAGAGACCCAGTACTTC | CASARDGQETQYF
TRBJ2-1 | TRBV25-1 | . | . | TGTGCCAGCACCAGACAGGCGAGCTCCTACAATGAGCAGTTCTTC | CASTRQASSYNEQFF
TRBJ2-7 | TRBV6-7 | . | . | TGTGCCAGCAGGGGGTCCAAGGGGCTACCCTACGAGCAGTACTTC | CASRGSKGLPYEQYF
TRBJ2-5 | TRBV18 | . | TRBD1 | TGTGCCAGCTCAAGGACAGGGTCCCAAGAGACCCAGTACTTC | CASSRTGSQETQYF
TRBJ1-1 | TRBV7-2 | medium-sized | . | TGTGCCAGCAAGGGCCTACCCAACACTGAAGCTTTCTTT | CASKGLPNTEAFF
TRBJ2-4 | TRBV30 | . | . | TGTGCCTGGAATCAAGAAACAGGGATGAGTGGTACTCAGTACTTC | CAWNQETGMSGTQYF
TRBJ1-5 | TRBV2 | once | . | TGTGCCAGCACCCCCGGGACACAATCTCAGCCCCAGCATTTT | CASTPGTQSQPQHF
TRBJ2-7 | TRBV9 | . | . | TGTGCCAGCAGCTCGACAGACGGTACGATTTCCTACGAGCAGTACTTC | CASSSTDGTISYEQYF
TRBJ2-1 | TRBV6-4 | . | TRBD2 | TGTGCCAGCAGTGACTCGATTACTAGCGGGAGCTTTGAGCAGTTCTTC | CASSDSITSGSFEQFF
TRBJ2-3 | TRBV6-7 | . | . | TGTGCCAGCAGTTACGTTGCCCCCCACACAGATACGCAGTATTTT | CASSYVAPHTDTQYF
TRBJ2-1 | TRBV6-5 | few | . | TGTGCCAGCCAAGGGGCGCTTGACTACAATGAGCAGTTCTTC | CASQGALDYNEQFF
TRBJ2-7 | TRBV30 | . | TRBD2 | TGTGCCTGGAGTGCCCCCAGACTAGCTTACGAGCAGTACTTC | CAWSAPRLAYEQYF
TRBJ1-5 | TRBV7-9 | . | . | TGTGCCAGCAGCTTTGGGGGGGTTTCCGCCCAGCATTTT | CASSFGGVSAQHF
TRBJ1-1 | TRBV5-1 | . | . | TGCGCCAGCAGCTTGGAGCCGGGCGCTGAAGCTTTCTTT | CASSLEPGAEAFF
TRBJ2-7 | TRBV7-9 | . | TRBD1 | TGTGCCAGCAGCGGGGGACAGGGGAGCTACGAGCAGTACTTC | CASSGGQGSYEQYF
TRBJ2-1 | TRBV4-1 | . | . | TGCGCCAGCAGCCACCCCACCCAGGGCAATGAGCAGTTCTTC | CASSHPTQGNEQFF
TRBJ2-1 | TRBV6-5 | . | TRBD2 | TGTGCCAGCAGTTACGGGGGACTAGCGGGACGGGATGAGCAGTTCTTC | CASSYGGLAGRDEQFF
TRBJ2-7 | TRBV29-1 | . | . | TGCAGCGTCACCACCACAGGTGAGGGCGAGGGCTACGAGCAGTACTTC | CSVTTTGEGEGYEQYF
TRBJ1-1 | TRBV2 | . | . | TGTGCCAGCAGTGAAAGTCGGATGGGCAGGAACACTGAAGCTTTCTTT | CASSESRMGRNTEAFF